These T cell receptor beta chains were read from a single sample in a study of early T cells in non-severe SARS-CoV-2 infection. TCRdb independently ran MiXCR on the 5' RACE reads; one entry per CDR3 protein. The data contain about 49,000 distinct CDR3 sequences, around 6.5% of them singletons. Sequencing used whole blood, obtained at baseline. All receptors derive from an adult who was a healthcare worker with PCR-confirmed SARS-CoV-2 infection or an uninfected control (not recorded which). The conserved cysteine and the conserved F or W are not part of the CDR3 here. D genes are given only for firm matches.

V: TRBV9
D: .
J: TRBJ2-3
CDR3: ASSVDARPLSTDTQY

V: TRBV10-2
D: TRBD2
J: TRBJ2-3
CDR3: ASSGTSGGELDTQY

V: TRBV11-2
D: .
J: TRBJ2-5
CDR3: ASSLGAGPRQETQY

V: TRBV27
D: .
J: TRBJ1-6
CDR3: ARGGATSSYNSPLH

V: TRBV6-6
D: TRBD1
J: TRBJ1-3
CDR3: ASSEQGAGGNTIY

V: TRBV6-6
D: .
J: TRBJ1-4
CDR3: ASSLVGPRAEKLF

V: TRBV25-1
D: .
J: TRBJ2-5
CDR3: ASSEYRTLY

V: TRBV7-2
D: .
J: TRBJ1-2
CDR3: ASSPAGVSYGYT

V: TRBV20-1
D: TRBD2
J: TRBJ2-1
CDR3: SANEPSGLAGKEQF

V: TRBV20-1
D: .
J: TRBJ2-7
CDR3: SASDLRGFYEQY

V: TRBV20-1
D: .
J: TRBJ1-1
CDR3: SASIRGGTEAF

V: TRBV6-5
D: TRBD1
J: TRBJ2-7
CDR3: ASSWGQGLYEQY

V: TRBV12-3/TRBV12-4
D: TRBD1
J: TRBJ2-7
CDR3: ASRPTRDRGRRVYEQY

V: TRBV5-1
D: .
J: TRBJ2-2
CDR3: ASSLRQGHAGELF

V: TRBV5-1
D: .
J: TRBJ1-1
CDR3: ASSLDPEAEAF

V: TRBV7-2
D: .
J: TRBJ2-1
CDR3: ASSLRRENEQF

V: TRBV7-7
D: .
J: TRBJ2-5
CDR3: ASSGGYQETQY

V: TRBV7-2
D: TRBD2
J: TRBJ2-7
CDR3: ASSGQGLAPNYEQY

V: TRBV24-1
D: .
J: TRBJ2-1
CDR3: ATSDFGGVSSYNEQF

V: TRBV7-2
D: .
J: TRBJ2-1
CDR3: ASSPSPRVGARVEQF

V: TRBV5-1
D: .
J: TRBJ2-5
CDR3: ASSLDGMGETQY

V: TRBV20-1
D: TRBD1
J: TRBJ1-1
CDR3: SARDLRDRGRLNTEAF

V: TRBV13
D: TRBD1
J: TRBJ1-2
CDR3: ASSLDRGNQHGYT

V: TRBV27
D: .
J: TRBJ1-6
CDR3: ASRERVSPLH

V: TRBV7-2
D: TRBD1
J: TRBJ2-7
CDR3: ASSISGTGIYEQY

V: TRBV3-1
D: TRBD2
J: TRBJ2-1
CDR3: ASRDSGGNNEQF

V: TRBV6-2/TRBV6-3
D: TRBD1
J: TRBJ1-6
CDR3: ASSSDRESPLH

V: TRBV5-1
D: .
J: TRBJ2-5
CDR3: ASSREETQY

V: TRBV11-3
D: TRBD2
J: TRBJ2-3
CDR3: ASSLPNSGFSTDTQY

V: TRBV14
D: .
J: TRBJ2-5
CDR3: ASSHYVGHSAYQETQY

V: TRBV12-3/TRBV12-4
D: .
J: TRBJ1-4
CDR3: ASSFSGFREKLF

V: TRBV7-9
D: .
J: TRBJ2-4
CDR3: ASSSNTRAIQY

V: TRBV7-6
D: .
J: TRBJ1-6
CDR3: ASSLQGHNSPLH

V: TRBV7-2
D: .
J: TRBJ2-5
CDR3: ASSRGIQETQY

V: TRBV7-6
D: .
J: TRBJ1-6
CDR3: ASSMGLDNSPLH

V: TRBV4-3
D: .
J: TRBJ1-1
CDR3: ASSQVGTEAF

V: TRBV3-1
D: .
J: TRBJ1-2
CDR3: ASSGIFDGYT

V: TRBV15
D: .
J: TRBJ2-4
CDR3: ATSSFGKNIQY

V: TRBV12-3/TRBV12-4
D: .
J: TRBJ2-1
CDR3: ASSFTQVHNEQF

V: TRBV29-1
D: .
J: TRBJ1-1
CDR3: SVEGGLTNTEAF

V: TRBV20-1
D: .
J: TRBJ2-5
CDR3: SARRRVGETQY

V: TRBV27
D: .
J: TRBJ1-6
CDR3: ASRTTPNSPLH

V: TRBV12-3/TRBV12-4
D: TRBD2
J: TRBJ2-2
CDR3: ASTEAGGNTGELF

V: TRBV7-6
D: TRBD1
J: TRBJ2-7
CDR3: ASSLRDGTGSTKQY

V: TRBV7-2
D: TRBD2
J: TRBJ2-1
CDR3: ASSLVGGAKNEQF

V: TRBV9
D: .
J: TRBJ2-3
CDR3: ASSADWKLTDTQY

V: TRBV11-2
D: .
J: TRBJ2-7
CDR3: ASSLSTPDTFEYEQY

V: TRBV2
D: TRBD1
J: TRBJ1-6
CDR3: ASRGQLNSPLH

V: TRBV3-1
D: .
J: TRBJ1-2
CDR3: ASSHLHGYGYT

V: TRBV6-6
D: TRBD1
J: TRBJ1-5
CDR3: ASSRSTLQGAGQPQH

V: TRBV6-2/TRBV6-3
D: TRBD1
J: TRBJ1-5
CDR3: ASTYARTGNQPQH